The 2 T cell receptor beta chains listed next were all sequenced from one sample in a study of T cells in Graves' hyperthyroidism and ophthalmopathy. RNA transcripts were the template for amplifying TCR beta CDR3 regions. The TCR CDR3 was amplified in a first-round RT-PCR using the HTBI primer set. Via MiXCR, TCRdb re-called the multiplex PCR reads, giving one row per CDR3 protein. The repertoire has fewer than 500,000 distinct CDR3 sequences, approximately 12% of them found once; the top ten carry around 20%. Sequenced: blood. These TCRs come from a young man with Graves' hyperthyroidism that later progressed to Graves' ophthalmopathy.

This clonotype has a count of ten or more. The chain joins TRBV10-3 to TRBJ1-5, with D maybe TRBD1 (5 bases). Germline loops: CDR1 ENHRY, CDR2 SYGVKD. Trimming stripped 3 bases from V and 0 bases from J, with 12 bases between. This CDR3 is 16 amino acids long. The CDR3 protein is CAISDKGWFSNQPQHF. In nucleotides, the CDR3 is TGTGCCATCAGTGACAAGGGGTGGTTTAGCAATCAGCCCCAGCATTTT.

This clonotype was counted at least ten times. The CDR3 sequence is CASTYTGTSSETQYF. The CDR3 DNA reads as TGTGCCAGCACTTATACCGGGACTAGTTCAGAGACCCAGTACTTC. The chain employs TRBV28 and TRBJ2-5, with TRBD2 identical over 8 bases. The CDR3 is made up of 15 amino acids. Germline V CDR1 and CDR2: MDHEN, SYDVKM. V lost 7 bases and J lost 4; bases outside the gene matches: 11.